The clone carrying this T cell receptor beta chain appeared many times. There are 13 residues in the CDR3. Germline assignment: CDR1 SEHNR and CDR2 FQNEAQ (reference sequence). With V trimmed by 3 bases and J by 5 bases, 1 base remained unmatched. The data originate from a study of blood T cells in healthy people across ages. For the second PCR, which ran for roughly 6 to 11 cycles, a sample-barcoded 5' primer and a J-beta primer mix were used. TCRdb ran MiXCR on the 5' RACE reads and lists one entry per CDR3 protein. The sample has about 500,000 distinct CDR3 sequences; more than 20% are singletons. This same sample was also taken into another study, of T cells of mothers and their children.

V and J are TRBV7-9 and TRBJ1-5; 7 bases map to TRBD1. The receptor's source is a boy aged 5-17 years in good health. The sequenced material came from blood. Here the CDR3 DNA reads TGTGCCAGCAGCTTGCAGGGGGATCAGCCCCAGCATTTT. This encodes CASSLQGDQPQHF.